What follows are 24 T cell receptor beta chains derived from one specimen sequenced in a study of blood T cell repertoires in COVID-19. Method: immunoSEQ multiplex PCR; TCRdb's copy keeps in-frame clones and lacks some. This repertoire shows 130,000 to 150,000 clones, almost 90% found once; its top ten account for roughly 2.1%. Source material: peripheral blood. These receptor sequences come from a human donor in a cohort sampled during active COVID-19.

The V call is TRBV3-1 (or the pseudogene TRBV3-2), the J call TRBJ2-1, with a possible D match to TRBD2 (5 bases). Germline values: CDR1 LGHDT, CDR2 YNNKEL (reference sequence). The V end lost 1 base, the J end lost 11 bases, and 21 bases lay between the germline ends. The CDR3 is 16 amino acids. CDR3 amino acids: CASSQGLLVNAAQQFF. CDR3 in DNA: TGTGCCAGCAGCCAAGGCTTACTAGTAAATGCGGCCCAGCAGTTCTTC.

The chain joins TRBV11-1 to TRBJ2-3; unclear D gene. Deletions cut 5 bases from V and 6 bases from J, with 18 bases between. There are 15 residues in the CDR3. Per germline, CDR1 SGHAT and CDR2 FQDESV (reference sequence). CDR3 sequence (DNA): TGTGCCAGCAGCGGGCCAGACGGTAGAGTTGATACGCAGTATTTT. It is translated as CASSGPDGRVDTQYF.

This clone is a singleton in its sample. This chain uses TRBV18 with TRBJ2-2; no firm D call. V was pared by 4 bases and J by 0 bases, with 18 bases between. CDR3 length: 18 residues. Germline lookup yields CDR1 KGHSH and CDR2 LQKENI. This CDR3 reads CASSRQEFSPPNTGELFF. The CDR3, as DNA: TGTGCCAGCTCACGTCAGGAATTCAGCCCCCCGAACACCGGGGAGCTGTTTTTT.

J is TRBJ2-3 and V is TRBV3-1 (or the pseudogene TRBV3-2); the D gene is possibly TRBD2 (6 bases). Per germline, CDR1 LGHDT and CDR2 YNNKEL (reference sequence). The CDR3 contains 17 residues. Deletions cut 2 bases from V and 6 bases from J, with 21 bases between. CDR3 sequence: CASSQPGRRAGGDTQYF. The CDR3 DNA sequence: TGTGCCAGCAGCCAACCGGGACGCCGGGCAGGAGGGGATACGCAGTATTTT.

In the case of this clone: One junction end does not reproduce the germline sequence, and a read error may be involved. The chain links TRBV6-5 to TRBJ2-6; no firm D call. Per germline, CDR1 MNHEY and CDR2 SVGAGI. CDR3 length: 14 amino acids. The CDR3 bases are TGTGCCAGCACTTACGTATCTGGGGCCAACGTCCTGACTTTC. Its protein product is CASTYVSGANVLTF.

The chain is built from TRBV30 and TRBJ2-1; 7 bases match TRBD1. This CDR3 contains 14 residues. Germline V gene sequence: CDR1 GTSNPN, CDR2 SVGIG (reference sequence). V shed 4 bases and J 3 bases; nucleotides not matched to a gene: 6. The CDR3 here is CAWKPGQSYNEQFF. DNA of the CDR3: TGTGCCTGGAAGCCGGGACAGAGCTACAATGAGCAGTTCTTC.

The chain combines TRBV4-2 with TRBJ1-5; 7 bases align to TRBD1. This CDR3 region has 19 residues. The germline V gene has CDR1 LGHNA and CDR2 YNFKEQ. The V gene end was trimmed by 4 bases and the J gene end by 4 bases; junction bases not matched to a gene: 19. This CDR3 is CASSLRQNTGEGANQPQHF. The CDR3 DNA sequence: TGTGCCAGCAGCCTCCGACAAAACACAGGGGAAGGGGCTAATCAGCCCCAGCATTTT.

The chain employs TRBV27 and TRBJ2-1, with 13 bases matching TRBD2. Germline CDR1 is MNHEY and CDR2 is SMNVEV (reference sequence). Trimming at V came to 5 bases and at J to 6 bases, leaving 10 bases not matched to a gene. The CDR3 has 17 residues. The CDR3: CASSTGRGLAGANEQFF. DNA of the CDR3: TGTGCCAGCAGTACCGGCCGTGGACTAGCGGGAGCCAATGAGCAGTTCTTC.

The genes are TRBV4-1 and TRBJ2-2; 8 bases match TRBD1. The CDR3 has 15 amino acids. In germline, CDR1 is MGHRA, CDR2 YSYEKL. The J segment lost 1 base and the V segment lost 4 bases, leaving 2 bases of the junction unmatched. The CDR3 protein is CASSPGQVNTGELFF. In DNA form, the CDR3 reads TGCGCCAGCAGCCCGGGACAGGTGAACACCGGGGAGCTGTTTTTT.

The chain carries TRBV4-2 and TRBJ1-2; 7 positions match TRBD1. In germline, CDR1 is LGHNA, CDR2 YNFKEQ. J was trimmed by 4 bases and V by 0 bases; bases with no gene match: 2. CDR3 length: 14 amino acids. The CDR3 sequence: CASSQDPGGYGYTF. CDR3 bases: TGTGCCAGCAGCCAAGATCCAGGGGGCTATGGCTACACCTTC.

The rearrangement joins TRBV7-2 to TRBJ2-7; 12 nucleotides match TRBD2. Germline lookup yields CDR1 SGHTA and CDR2 FQGNSA. Trimming at V came to 5 bases and at J to 4 bases, leaving 3 bases not matched to a gene. The CDR3 length is 14 residues. CDR3 residues: CASSRGTSGYEQYF. Here the CDR3 DNA reads TGTGCCAGCAGCCGTGGGACTAGCGGGTACGAGCAGTACTTC. Complete variable domain (other parts from reference TRBV7-2 and TRBJ2-7): GAGVSQSPSNKVTEKGKDVELRCDPISGHTALYWYRQSLGQGLEFLIYFQGNSAPDKSGLPSDRFSAERTGGSVSTLTIQRTQQEDSAVYLCASSRGTSGYEQYFGPGTRLTVT.

The chain has TRBV28 and TRBJ2-3, with a weak D call TRBD1 (7 bases). V was pared by 3 bases and J by 6 bases, with 22 bases between. Per germline, CDR1 MDHEN and CDR2 SYDVKM. The CDR3 consists of 17 residues. The CDR3 reads CASSFLGVSPGGDTQYF. CDR3 sequence (DNA): TGTGCCAGCAGTTTCTTAGGGGTTTCCCCAGGGGGGGATACGCAGTATTTT.

This rearrangement joins TRBV5-1 to TRBJ2-3; 10 positions match TRBD2. Trimming cost V 5 bases and J 3 bases; bases outside gene matches: 9. This CDR3 has 16 residues. Germline lookup yields CDR1 SGHRS and CDR2 YFSETQ. In nucleotides, the CDR3 is TGCGCCAGCAGTTGGACTAGCGGTCTTGGGACAGATACGCAGTATTTT. Its translation: CASSWTSGLGTDTQYF.

This clone was found once. The chain employs TRBV30 and TRBJ1-4; unclear D gene. The germline V and J ends were trimmed by 0 bases and 4 bases, with 12 bases remaining between them. Germline V gene lookup returns CDR1 GTSNPN and CDR2 SVGIG (reference sequence). This CDR3 has 15 amino acids. The CDR3 DNA reads TGTGCCTGGAGTGTAGGGAGAGGGAGTAATGAAAAACTGTTTTTT. Translating gives CAWSVGRGSNEKLFF.

On this clone: The junction shows a germline mismatch at one end, possibly a read error. The rearrangement joins TRBV7-9 to TRBJ2-4; tentatively, D is TRBD1 (6 bases). Germline V CDR1 and CDR2: SEHNR, FQNEAQ (reference sequence). This CDR3 contains 16 residues. CDR3 in DNA: TGTGCCAGCAGCGTAGCTTTCCGGGACACTAAAAACATTCAGTACTTC. Its translation: CASSVAFRDTKNIQYF. Full variable domain (remainder filled in from reference TRBV7-9 and TRBJ2-4): DTGVSQNPRHKITKRGQNVTFRCDPISEHNRLYWYRQTLGQGPEFLTYFQNEAQLEKSRLLSDRFSAERPKGSFSTLEIQRTEQGDSAMYLCASSVAFRDTKNIQYFGAGTRLSVL.

This clone appeared a single time. As DNA, the CDR3 is TGTGCCAGCAGCTTAGCCGGGGTTCATACTGAAGCTTTCTTT. Its protein product is CASSLAGVHTEAFF. The rearrangement joins TRBV11-3 to TRBJ1-1; D is unresolved. Trimming shortened V by 1 base and J by 5 bases, and 11 bases separated the two germline ends. CDR3 size: 14 residues. Looked up from germline, CDR1 is SGHNT and CDR2 is YENEEA.

The J gene is TRBJ2-7, the V gene TRBV7-3; possible D gene TRBD1, 5 bases. Germline lookup yields CDR1 SGHTA and CDR2 FQGTGA. The ends were cut back, 8 bases at V and 0 bases at J, with 8 bases in the middle. The CDR3 loop spans 12 amino acids. This chain's CDR3 is CASAGPSYEQYF. DNA for the CDR3: TGTGCCAGCGCAGGGCCCTCCTACGAGCAGTACTTC.

This chain connects TRBV28 to TRBJ2-1, with a tentative D call TRBD2 (6 bases). The CDR3 has 17 amino acids. Germline loops: CDR1 MDHEN, CDR2 SYDVKM. V dropped 8 bases and J dropped 1 base, with 21 bases sitting between them. Written as DNA, the CDR3 is TGTGCCAGCTACAGTTTCGCTCGACTAGAGTCCTACAATGAGCAGTTCTTC. Its protein is CASYSFARLESYNEQFF. Full variable domain (remainder filled in from reference TRBV28 and TRBJ2-1): DVKVTQSSRYLVKRTGEKVFLECVQDMDHENMFWYRQDPGLGLRLIYFSYDVKMKEKGDIPEGYSVSREKKERFSLILESASTNQTSMYLCASYSFARLESYNEQFFGPGTRLTVL.

This clone was counted ten times or more. The chain carries TRBV9 and TRBJ2-3; no reliable D call. Trimming removed 3 bases from V and 4 bases from J, with 12 bases in between. The CDR3 sequence is 14 residues long. Per germline, CDR1 SGDLS and CDR2 YYNGEE. The CDR3 sequence: CASSAYGGADTQYF. Here the CDR3 DNA reads TGTGCCAGCAGCGCGTACGGCGGCGCAGATACGCAGTATTTT.

The V gene is TRBV20-1, the J gene TRBJ1-1; possibly TRBD1 for D (5 bases). The length of the CDR3 is 12 residues. The ends were cut back, 3 bases at V and 4 bases at J, with 9 bases in the middle. Germline V gives CDR1 DFQATT, CDR2 SNEGSKA (reference sequence). For the CDR3, the DNA is TGCAGTGCTAGTACAGGCGTCACTGAAGCTTTCTTT. Encoded protein: CSASTGVTEAFF.

This clone appeared a few times. V is TRBV4-3 and J is TRBJ2-2, with 14 bases fitting TRBD2. The J segment lost 5 bases and the V segment lost 4 bases, leaving 6 bases of the junction unmatched. This CDR3 contains 17 residues. CDR1 LGHNA and CDR2 YSLEER come from the germline V gene. The CDR3 reads CASSRGLAGDETGELFF. The CDR3 DNA follows: TGCGCCAGCAGCCGGGGACTAGCGGGAGATGAGACCGGGGAGCTGTTTTTT.

V usage is TRBV2 and J usage is TRBJ1-5, with D perhaps matching TRBD1 (6 bases). Trimming removed 6 bases at V and 6 bases at J, with 12 bases between. CDR3 size: 13 residues. The germline V gene encodes CDR1 SNHLY and CDR2 FYNNEI. CDR3 loop: CASREQGTQPQHF. In DNA, the CDR3 is TGTGCCAGCAGAGAACAGGGAACTCAGCCCCAGCATTTT. Looking up the rest from reference TRBV2 and TRBJ1-5 gives the full variable domain: EPEVTQTPSHQVTQMGQEVILRCVPISNHLYFYWYRQILGQKVEFLVSFYNNEISEKSEIFDDQFSVERPDGSNFTLKIRSTKLEDSAMYFCASREQGTQPQHFGDGTRLSIL.

The J gene is TRBJ2-7, the V gene TRBV7-2; D is perhaps TRBD2 (6 bases). CDR1 and CDR2 (germline): SGHTA, FQGNSA. The CDR3 consists of 15 residues. The V end was cut by 5 bases, the J end by 5 bases, with 19 bases between. CDR3 sequence (DNA): TGTGCCAGCAGCCCACCCCCGCTGGGGGGAGACGAGCAGTACTTC. Translation gives CASSPPPLGGDEQYF.

As to this clone: At one boundary the junction diverges from the germline segment, which might be a read error. The chain links TRBV11-2 to TRBJ2-5, with 7 bases matching TRBD2. CDR1 and CDR2 from the germline V gene are SGHAT and FQNNGV. The CDR3 length is 12 residues. In DNA form, the CDR3 reads TGTGCCAGCAGCTCCCAACTGGGACTACCCAACTTC. Encoded protein: CASSSQLGLPNF.